This T cell receptor (beta chain) was profiled in a study of shared clonotypes between healthy human individuals. Comment on this clone: Its antigen is currently unknown.

Broader study findings: Memory subsets had estimated richness that was generally smaller than that of naive subsets.

Assay used: immunoSEQ multiplex PCR; TCRdb lists only in-frame clones, some missing. Here the sample spans 2 million to 2.5 million clones, just over 90% being singletons. Naive CD8 cells lacked CD45RO, underwent positive selection for CCR7 and left out terminally differentiated effector memory CD45RA+ cells. There are 14 residues in the CDR3. V dropped 1 base and J dropped 0 bases, with 4 bases sitting between them. Germline V CDR1 and CDR2: MNHEY, SVGAGI. Material: naive CD8+ T cells from PBMCs. This TCR came from a man younger than 35 in good health. Some clones in this sample may be carry-over from other donors' samples. V and J are TRBV6-5 and TRBJ1-3; no clear D. The CDR3 loop is CASSYYNSGNTIYF. The CDR3 nucleotides read TGTGCCAGCAGTTACTATAACTCTGGAAACACCATATATTTT.